Presented here are 21 T cell receptor beta chains from one specimen sequenced in a study of blood T cell repertoires in COVID-19. Sequenced by immunoSEQ multiplex PCR; TCRdb stores in-frame clones only, minus some. The table records 250,000 or so clones, around 80% of them present only once. Sample: PBMCs or T cells enriched from blood (not recorded which). Receptor source: a man aged 55 to 70 who had recovered from COVID-19.

This clone was seen only a few times. This rearrangement joins TRBV2 to TRBJ1-5; perhaps TRBD1 as D (6 bases). Trimming stripped 5 bases from V and 0 bases from J, with 11 bases between. The CDR3 runs 15 residues. The germline V gene has CDR1 SNHLY and CDR2 FYNNEI. CDR3 sequence: CASSLDRYSNQPQHF. The CDR3 DNA reads as TGTGCCAGCAGTTTGGACAGATATAGCAATCAGCCCCAGCATTTT.

V gene TRBV15 combines with J gene TRBJ1-5; 8 nucleotides agree with TRBD1. The CDR3 contains 16 residues. Germline lookup yields CDR1 LNHNV and CDR2 YYDKDF (reference sequence). V was clipped by 0 bases and J by 5 bases; unmatched bases: 6. CDR3 in DNA: TGTGCCACCAGCAGAGATATTGCAGGGGGCTATCAGCCCCAGCATTTT. It specifies CATSRDIAGGYQPQHF.

The chain has TRBV4-3 and TRBJ1-2, with TRBD1 matching over 7 bases. The ends lost 0 bases at V and 5 bases at J; junction bases unmatched: 6. The germline gives CDR1 LGHNA, CDR2 YSLEER. This CDR3 spans 15 amino acids. CDR3 loop: CASSQEPQGVYGYTF. The CDR3 DNA reads TGCGCCAGCAGCCAAGAACCTCAGGGGGTATATGGCTACACCTTC.

The gene calls are TRBV27 and TRBJ1-5; 11 positions match TRBD1. CDR3 length: 19 amino acids. V was clipped by 6 bases and J by 2 bases; unmatched bases: 15. CDR1 and CDR2 from the germline V gene are MNHEY and SMNVEV (reference sequence). The CDR3 sequence: CASRVGEGDRGYGNQPQHF. DNA of the CDR3: TGTGCCAGCAGGGTGGGTGAAGGGGACAGGGGGTATGGCAATCAGCCCCAGCATTTT.

The chain has TRBV19 and TRBJ1-3; 8 nucleotides line up with TRBD1. The V gene's germline CDR1 is LNHDA and CDR2 SQIVND (reference sequence). The V and J ends lost 5 bases and 3 bases, in that order; junction bases with no gene match: 6. This CDR3 contains 15 residues. The CDR3 DNA follows: TGTGCCAGTAGTCTCCGGACAGGGTTTGGAAACACCATATATTTT. As protein: CASSLRTGFGNTIYF.

This clone was detected a few times. The chain combines TRBV5-6 with TRBJ1-6; the match to TRBD1 covers 7 bases. The CDR3 contains 17 residues. Trimming cost V 0 bases and J 10 bases; bases outside gene matches: 13. Germline-derived CDR1 and CDR2 are SGHDT and YYEEEE. The CDR3, as DNA: TGTGCCAGCAGCTTGGCCGGGCAGGGGGGATTCGGGTCACCCCTCCACTTT. Translated: CASSLAGQGGFGSPLHF.

The V gene is TRBV5-1, the J gene TRBJ2-1; 9 bases are shared with TRBD1. Germline trimming cut 2 bases from V and 7 bases from J; bases unmatched to any gene: 4. Germline V gene data show CDR1 as SGHRS and CDR2 as YFSETQ. The CDR3 is 14 amino acids. The CDR3 sequence is CASSFGTGQNEQFF. In nucleotides, the CDR3 is TGCGCCAGCAGCTTTGGGACAGGGCAGAATGAGCAGTTCTTC.

CDR3 nucleotides: TGTGCCACCAGCAGCAGCGGGACAGGGAGCAATCAGCCCCAGCATTTT. This encodes CATSSSGTGSNQPQHF. The chain links TRBV15 to TRBJ1-5; 9 bases are shared with TRBD1. The CDR3 runs to 16 residues. V lost 3 bases, J lost 1 base, and 4 bases stayed unmatched. Germline CDR1 reads LNHNV; CDR2 reads YYDKDF (reference sequence). The full variable domain, in which reference TRBV15 and TRBJ1-5 provide the parts outside the CDR3, is DAMVIQNPRYQVTQFGKPVTLSCSQTLNHNVMYWYQQKSSQAPKLLFHYYDKDFNNEADTPDNFQSRRPNTSFCFLDIRSPGLGDTAMYLCATSSSGTGSNQPQHFGDGTRLSIL.

The rearrangement uses TRBV4-2 and TRBJ2-2; TRBD2 aligns across 13 bases. This CDR3 comprises 19 residues. Germline V lookup: CDR1 LGHNA, CDR2 YNFKEQ. The trim removed 0 bases at V and 7 bases at J, leaving 11 bases unmatched. The CDR3 DNA sequence: TGTGCCAGCAGCCAAGAGTCCCCCGGGACTAGCGGGGTCCGCGGGGAGCTGTTTTTT. Its translation is CASSQESPGTSGVRGELFF.

CDR3 residues: CASSLGQAESYNSPLHF. CDR3 nucleotide sequence: TGTGCCAGCAGCCTTGGACAGGCGGAGTCCTATAATTCACCCCTCCACTTT. This chain uses TRBV11-3 with TRBJ1-6, with TRBD1 matching 7 bases. The CDR3 contains 17 residues. Unmatched junction bases numbered 8, after V lost 5 bases and J lost 1 base. The germline CDR1 and CDR2 sequences are SGHNT and YENEEA.

This chain links TRBV2 with TRBJ1-1; 10 nucleotides line up with TRBD1. After removal of 3 bases from V and 3 bases from J, the junction contained 4 bases not matched to a gene. The V gene's germline CDR1 is SNHLY and CDR2 FYNNEI. The CDR3 spans 15 residues. CDR3 residues: CASSDSGTGDTEAFF. In nucleotides, the CDR3 is TGTGCCAGCAGTGACTCCGGGACAGGGGACACTGAAGCTTTCTTT. Filled out from reference TRBV2 and TRBJ1-1, the complete variable domain reads EPEVTQTPSHQVTQMGQEVILRCVPISNHLYFYWYRQILGQKVEFLVSFYNNEISEKSEIFDDQFSVERPDGSNFTLKIRSTKLEDSAMYFCASSDSGTGDTEAFFGQGTRLTVV.

The V call is TRBV14, the J call TRBJ2-5; 10 bases are a match to TRBD1. Germline assignment: CDR1 SGHDN and CDR2 FVKESK. Losses at the gene ends were 4 bases for V and 4 bases for J; bases not matched to a gene: 3. The CDR3 sequence is 14 residues long. CDR3 coding DNA: TGTGCCAGCAGCCTTAGGACAGGGGGAGAGACCCAGTACTTC. Its protein product is CASSLRTGGETQYF.

J is TRBJ1-1 and V is TRBV18, with 9 bases aligning to TRBD1. V shed 5 bases and J 6 bases; nucleotides not matched to a gene: 16. Germline loops: CDR1 KGHSH, CDR2 LQKENI. The CDR3 runs 17 residues. In nucleotides, the CDR3 is TGTGCCAGCTCAGAGCAGGGGATGAACAGGGGGCGCTCTGAAGCTTTCTTT. As protein: CASSEQGMNRGRSEAFF.

The chain links TRBV7-3 to TRBJ2-2, with a tentative D call TRBD2 (6 bases). Trimming pared 5 bases from V and 2 bases from J, leaving 9 bases between. This CDR3 is 14 amino acids long. Germline V gene lookup returns CDR1 SGHTA and CDR2 FQGTGA. CDR3 region: CASSQGTNTGELFF. CDR3 coding DNA: TGTGCCAGCAGCCAAGGGACTAACACCGGGGAGCTGTTTTTT.

The sample holds a few counts of this clone. Here the CDR3 DNA reads TGTGCCAGTAGTACCGGAACGGGAGGGCGCGATCGTTCTGGCTACACCTTC. This codes for CASSTGTGGRDRSGYTF. The chain employs TRBV19 and TRBJ1-2; no definite D call. The germline CDR1 and CDR2 sequences are LNHDA and SQIVND (reference sequence). The CDR3 spans 17 residues. Trimming took off 4 bases at V and 7 bases at J, with 25 bases between the two ends.

The chain links TRBV6-1 to TRBJ2-1; no clear D. CDR1 is MNHNS and CDR2 is SASEGT in the germline V gene. The CDR3 sequence is 13 residues long. V was trimmed by 1 base and J by 6 bases, leaving 7 bases between them. CDR3 residues: CASSEGILNEQFF. The CDR3 DNA follows: TGTGCCAGCAGTGAAGGAATACTCAATGAGCAGTTCTTC.

This chain connects TRBV10-2 to TRBJ1-2; 8 bases are a match to TRBD1. This CDR3 region has 11 residues. The germline CDR1 and CDR2 sequences are WSHSY and SAAADI. The J segment lost 6 bases and the V segment lost 10 bases, leaving 4 bases of the junction unmatched. The DNA for the CDR3 is TGCGCCACCTCGACAGGGGATGGCTACACCTTC. Translating gives CATSTGDGYTF.

This chain connects TRBV7-8 to TRBJ1-1; TRBD1 might be the D (6 bases). The CDR3 covers 14 residues. Per the germline V gene, CDR1 is SGHVS and CDR2 is FQNEAQ. The V and J ends lost 5 bases and 5 bases respectively, with 15 bases between them. The DNA for the CDR3 is TGTGCCAGCAGCGTGAGATTGGGGGCGACTGAAGCTTTCTTT. Encoded protein: CASSVRLGATEAFF.

The rearrangement joins TRBV15 to TRBJ2-7; possibly TRBD1 for D (5 bases). V was trimmed by 0 bases and J by 3 bases, leaving 12 bases between them. CDR3 length: 15 residues. Germline-derived CDR1 and CDR2 are LNHNV and YYDKDF (reference sequence). CDR3 residues: CATSRDASTVYEQYF. The CDR3 DNA reads TGTGCCACCAGCAGAGACGCTTCGACAGTCTACGAGCAGTACTTC.

This chain links TRBV2 with TRBJ1-4; the match to TRBD1 covers 7 bases. Trimming took 5 bases from V and 6 from J; bases not matched to a gene: 12. CDR1 and CDR2 (germline): SNHLY, FYNNEI. The CDR3 length is 16 residues. CDR3: CASSQNQQGLYEKLFF. CDR3 bases: TGTGCCAGCAGTCAAAACCAACAGGGGTTGTATGAAAAACTGTTTTTT.

The chain couples TRBV7-2 to TRBJ2-7; D might be TRBD2 (6 bases). The germline V gene has CDR1 SGHTA and CDR2 FQGNSA. V was cut by 5 bases and J by 5 bases, with 19 bases left in between. The CDR3 totals 15 residues. In DNA, the CDR3 is TGTGCCAGCAGCCCTACCCGGGACTCTTTTCACGAGCAGTACTTC. Amino acids: CASSPTRDSFHEQYF.